This TCR beta chain derives from a study of OX40 agonist ivuxolimab in advanced cancers. Study background: Three patients got partial responses; one had hepatocellular carcinoma and two had cutaneous melanoma. Study-level results: The work left the antigen specificity of expanded peripheral T cells undetermined. Fewer expanded clones were found on average in CD4+ than in CD8+ T cells.

For this clone: Its target is unknown.

The CDR3 extends over 12 amino acids. The germline gives CDR1 SGHDT, CDR2 YYEEEE. Method: immunoSEQ multiplex PCR; TCRdb's copy keeps in-frame clones and lacks some. Of about 50,000 clones listed, roughly 90% are singletons. Sequences were derived from CD4+ or CD8+ T cells sorted from blood, sampled in a trial of the OX40 agonist ivuxolimab. The chain couples TRBV5-6 to TRBJ2-5, with D unresolved. The J call may be in error: the DNA end matches TRBJ2-7 better. The source is an adult with an advanced solid tumor such as melanoma, head and neck, liver or kidney cancer. The CDR3 is CASSFGVHEQYF. In nucleotides, the CDR3 is TGTGCCAGCAGCTTTGGGGTCCACGAGCAGTACTTC.